The source of this T cell receptor (beta chain) is a study of T-cell reconstitution after alpha-beta-depleted transplantation in children. On this clonotype: Its target is not known.

Researchers prepared the TCRbeta library using unique molecular identifiers, the study reports. Using its own MiXCR run on the PCR reads, TCRdb lists one record per CDR3 protein. The sample holds some 260,000 distinct CDR3 sequences, 20% to 30% seen once. This CDR3 spans 18 amino acids. V was pared by 8 bases and J by 3 bases, with 17 bases of the junction left unmatched. Germline V gives CDR1 GTSNPN, CDR2 SVGIG (reference sequence). The study's findings and limits: Among T cells one year after transplant, newly produced cells accounted for most counts and diversity. In patients about two months after transplant, alpha-beta T cells reportedly arose from several hundred expanded graft clones. Surviving recipient T cells and thymic progenitors underlay high day-60 TCRbeta diversity in some patients.

The receptor was isolated from a female patient younger than 10 who had a stem cell transplant for congenital amegakaryocytic thrombocytopenia, so the T cells may come from the graft donor. The chain joins TRBV30 to TRBJ2-5, with TRBD2 matching 14 bases. The specimen comprised PBMCs, mostly from graft donor cells, sampled 360 days after TCRalphabeta/CD19-depleted stem cell transplant. CDR3 loop: CAATRTSGRFGPEETQYF. CDR3 DNA sequence: TGTGCCGCTACCCGGACTAGCGGGAGGTTTGGGCCCGAAGAGACCCAGTACTTC.